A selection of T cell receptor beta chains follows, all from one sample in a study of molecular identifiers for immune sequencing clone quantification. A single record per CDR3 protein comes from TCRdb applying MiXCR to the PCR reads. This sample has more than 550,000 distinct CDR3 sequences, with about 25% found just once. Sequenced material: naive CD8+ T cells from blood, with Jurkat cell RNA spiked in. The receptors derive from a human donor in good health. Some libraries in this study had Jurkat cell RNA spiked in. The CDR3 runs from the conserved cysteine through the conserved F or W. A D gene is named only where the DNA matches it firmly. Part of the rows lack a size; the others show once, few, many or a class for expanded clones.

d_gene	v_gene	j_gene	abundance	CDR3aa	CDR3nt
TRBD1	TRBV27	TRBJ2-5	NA	CASSTLTGGLLLETQYF	TGTGCCAGCAGTACGCTGACAGGGGGCCTCTTGTTGGAGACCCAGTACTTC
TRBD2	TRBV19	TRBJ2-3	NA	CASSRRLAGGPTDTQYF	TGTGCCAGTAGTCGACGCCTAGCGGGAGGGCCAACAGATACGCAGTATTTT
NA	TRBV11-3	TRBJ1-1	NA	CASSSRTKNTEAFF	TGTGCCAGCAGCTCGAGGACAAAGAACACTGAAGCTTTCTTT
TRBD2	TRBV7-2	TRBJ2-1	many	CASSFSGRAYNEQFF	TGTGCCAGCAGCTTTAGCGGGAGGGCCTACAATGAGCAGTTCTTC
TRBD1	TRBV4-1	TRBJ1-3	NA	CASSPQTGLENTIYF	TGCGCCAGCAGCCCGCAGACAGGGTTAGAAAACACCATATATTTT
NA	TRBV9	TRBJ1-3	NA	CASSVDLTAGNTIYF	TGTGCCAGCAGCGTAGATTTAACAGCTGGAAACACCATATATTTT
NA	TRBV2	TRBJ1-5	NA	CASSELGAAQPRHF	TGTGCCAGCAGTGAATTGGGAGCTGCTCAGCCCCGGCATTTT
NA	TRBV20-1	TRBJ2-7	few	CSAGSSFAFEQYF	TGCAGTGCTGGAAGTAGTTTCGCTTTCGAGCAGTACTTC
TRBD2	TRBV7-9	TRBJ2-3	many	CASSSAAGGRTDTQYF	TGTGCCAGCAGCTCCGCGGCGGGGGGGCGCACAGATACGCAGTATTTT
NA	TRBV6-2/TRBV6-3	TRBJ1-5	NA	CANLEWTGPYSNQPQHF	TGTGCCAACCTCGAATGGACGGGCCCCTATAGCAATCAGCCCCAGCATTTT
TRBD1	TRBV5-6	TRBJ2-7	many	CASSLGQDQYF	TGTGCCAGCAGCCTAGGACAGGATCAGTACTTC
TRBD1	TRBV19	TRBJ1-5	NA	CASSIRQGAPLWNQPQHF	TGTGCCAGTAGTATTCGGCAGGGGGCTCCTCTATGGAATCAGCCCCAGCATTTT
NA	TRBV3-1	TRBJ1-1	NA	CASSQDFGGYTEAFF	TGTGCCAGCAGCCAAGATTTCGGGGGTTATACTGAAGCTTTCTTT
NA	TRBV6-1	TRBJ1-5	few	CASSEWPGGGDQPQHF	TGTGCCAGCAGTGAATGGCCAGGAGGCGGGGATCAGCCCCAGCATTTT
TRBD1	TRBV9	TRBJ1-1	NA	CASSPSGTGGTEAFF	TGTGCCAGCAGCCCATCGGGGACAGGGGGCACTGAAGCTTTCTTT
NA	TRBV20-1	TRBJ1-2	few	CSARDQSSSNYGYTF	TGCAGTGCTAGAGATCAATCTAGTTCGAACTATGGCTACACCTTC
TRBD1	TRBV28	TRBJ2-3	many	CASSLRPRDRGTDTQYF	TGTGCCAGCAGTTTACGTCCCCGGGACAGGGGTACAGATACGCAGTATTTT
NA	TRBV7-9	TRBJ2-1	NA	CASSFPMQYNEQFF	TGTGCCAGCAGCTTTCCCATGCAGTACAATGAGCAGTTCTTC
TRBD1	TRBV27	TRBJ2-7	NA	CASSWTGTGEYEQHF	TGTGCCAGCAGTTGGACCGGGACAGGGGAATACGAGCAGCACTTC
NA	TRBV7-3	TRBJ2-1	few	CASSLWDLGPGEQFF	TGTGCCAGCAGCCTCTGGGACCTCGGCCCCGGAGAGCAGTTCTTC
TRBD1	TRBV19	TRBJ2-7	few	CASSISGTGTYEQYF	TGTGCCAGTAGTATATCCGGGACAGGGACCTACGAGCAGTACTTC
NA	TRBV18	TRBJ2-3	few	CASSPELNRDTQYF	TGTGCCAGCTCACCAGAGCTGAACAGAGATACGCAGTATTTT
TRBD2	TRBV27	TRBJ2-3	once	CASYIGRGDADTQYF	TGTGCCAGCTATATTGGGCGGGGGGACGCAGATACGCAGTATTTT
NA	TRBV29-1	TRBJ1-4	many	CSVGPGTAEKLFF	TGCAGCGTTGGCCCCGGGACCGCAGAAAAACTGTTTTTT
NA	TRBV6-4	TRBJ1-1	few	CASSVNFGGVNTEAFF	TGTGCCAGCAGTGTTAATTTTGGCGGGGTGAACACTGAAGCTTTCTTT
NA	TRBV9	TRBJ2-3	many	CASSVDTNTDTQYF	TGTGCCAGCAGCGTAGACACGAACACAGATACGCAGTATTTT
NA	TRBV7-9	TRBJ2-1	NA	CASSLVIAGLDNEQFF	TGTGCCAGCAGCTTAGTTATTGCGGGGCTGGACAATGAGCAGTTCTTC
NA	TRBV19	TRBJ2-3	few	CASSTSQGSTDTQYF	TGTGCCAGTAGTACCTCACAGGGAAGCACAGATACGCAGTATTTT
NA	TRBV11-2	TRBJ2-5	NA	CASSLAPGHNPGETQYF	TGTGCCAGCAGCTTAGCTCCGGGGCACAACCCGGGCGAGACCCAGTACTTC
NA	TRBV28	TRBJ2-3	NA	CASSSGPRDTQYF	TGTGCCAGCAGCAGCGGGCCGCGAGATACGCAGTATTTT
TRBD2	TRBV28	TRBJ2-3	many	CASSLRAGGLGTDTQYF	TGTGCCAGCAGTTTGAGGGCGGGAGGCCTTGGCACAGATACGCAGTATTTT
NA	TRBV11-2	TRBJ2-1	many	CASSLQAEQFF	TGTGCCAGCAGCTTACAGGCGGAGCAGTTCTTC
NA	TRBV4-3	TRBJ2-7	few	CASSQDFSTYEQYF	TGCGCCAGCAGCCAAGATTTCAGTACCTACGAGCAGTACTTC